The clone carrying this TCR beta chain was counted between two and nine times. The CDR3 loop spans 13 amino acids. The V and J ends lost 6 bases and 0 bases respectively, with 12 bases between them. CDR1 is SQVTM and CDR2 is ANQGSEA in the germline V gene. TCRdb reanalysed the 5' RACE reads using MiXCR and keeps one entry per CDR3 protein. The profile covers about 470,000 distinct CDR3 sequences, with roughly 23% appearing a single time and around 12% taken by the ten largest. The data stem from a study of T-cell memory formation after mild COVID-19. The sample was PBMCs or a T cell subset sorted from them (not recorded which). The chain employs TRBV29-1 and TRBJ2-7; D gene unclear. This receptor was identified in an adult woman who had mild COVID-19 (a few samples of this study predate the infection). Cell type and time point are not known. The CDR3 DNA reads as TGCAGCGTCTTGGCAACGGACTCCTACGAGCAGTACTTC. Its translation: CSVLATDSYEQYF.